The following is a TCR beta chain sequence with its context. The sample originates from a study of blood T cell repertoires in COVID-19. Original processing notes: Estimation of nucleated cell counts relied on the amplification of reference gene primers. Profiling relied on immunoSEQ multiplex PCR, and the TCRdb table lists in-frame clones only, not all of them. The V and J calls and clone size were taken over from that table, and D and trimming were inferred from the DNA. Of some 350,000 clones detected, over 70% appear once; the ten largest clones hold just under 3%. The sequenced sample consisted of peripheral blood. The TCR sequence derives from a man aged 30 to 45 with active or convalescent COVID-19.

The CDR3 sequence is CASSRIQGANGNQPQHF. The CDR3 DNA is TGTGCCAGCAGTCGTATACAGGGGGCTAACGGCAATCAGCCCCAGCATTTT. The V and J genes are TRBV6-2 or TRBV6-3 and TRBJ1-5; 9 bases agree with TRBD1. The CDR3 is made up of 17 amino acids. Unmatched junction bases numbered 10, after V lost 5 bases and J lost 2 bases. Germline lookup yields CDR1 MNHEY and CDR2 SVGEGT.